This T cell receptor beta chain was retrieved from a study of cytomegalovirus exposure and HLA in healthy donors. This CDR3 comprises 14 residues. Germline CDR1 reads LNHNV; CDR2 reads YYDKDF (reference sequence). V lost 4 bases to trimming and J lost 1 base, with 10 bases between them. This PCR relied on a set of 60 Vbeta primers and 13 Jbeta primers. The protocol was immunoSEQ multiplex PCR, while the TCRdb copy is restricted to in-frame clones and leaves out a portion. The sample has about 160,000 clones; approximately 80% are singletons. The study's findings and limits: A missense variant in DCLRE1C was later tied to TCR beta V- and J-gene trimming. Versus the approximately 700-donor mean, an Asian-associated ancestry cluster reportedly showed fewer N-insertions in a later analysis.

This clone was observed once. Its antigen is unidentified. This chain links TRBV15 with TRBJ1-1; no clear D. The sequence came from a man younger than 30 in good health and CMV-seropositive. The specimen sequenced was PBMCs. The CDR3 region is CATSIWSQNTEAFF. Here the CDR3 DNA reads TGTGCCACCAGCATATGGTCACAGAACACTGAAGCTTTCTTT.